These T cell receptor beta chains were read from a single sample in a study of blood T cells in healthy people across ages. TCRdb recomputed calls from the 5' RACE reads with MiXCR, one row per CDR3 protein. Among about 1,400,000 distinct CDR3 sequences, around 39% were seen once, and the ten largest hold roughly 7.9%. The sample comprised blood. These receptors came from a woman between 18 and 29 years old in good health. Each CDR3 is given with its conserved first and last residue. A D gene is named only where the DNA matches it firmly. The size field is filled for only some rows; it gives once, few, many or a size class.

v_call	d_call	j_call	clone_size	cdr3_aa	cdr3_nt
TRBV20-1	NA	TRBJ2-3	few	CGQEYTQYF	TGCGGGCAGGAGTATACGCAGTATTTT
TRBV29-1	NA	TRBJ2-1	NA	CSVEEGVVKGPYYNEQFF	TGCAGCGTTGAAGAGGGGGTTGTGAAGGGCCCCTACTACAATGAGCAGTTCTTC
TRBV21-1	NA	TRBJ2-7	few	CATGLAGVSYEQYF	TGTGCCACTGGACTAGCGGGCGTCTCCTACGAGCAGTACTTC
TRBV2	NA	TRBJ1-6	NA	CASRDSGTTYNSPPHF	TGTGCCAGCAGGGATTCAGGGACAACCTATAATTCACCCCCCCACTTT
TRBV9	TRBD1	TRBJ1-1	NA	CASSEGDRVNTEAFF	TGTGCCAGCAGCGAGGGAGACAGGGTGAACACTGAAGCTTTCTTT
TRBV12-3/TRBV12-4	NA	TRBJ2-1	NA	CASSLRVRGRDEQFF	TGTGCCAGCAGCCTCCGAGTGCGGGGTCGGGATGAGCAGTTCTTC
TRBV6-5	TRBD1	TRBJ1-4	few	CASSYSQGAALEKLFF	TGTGCCAGCAGTTACAGTCAGGGGGCGGCTTTGGAAAAACTGTTTTTT
TRBV6-5	NA	TRBJ2-3	few	CASSYHGLPGPDTQYF	TGTGCCAGCAGTTATCACGGGCTACCTGGCCCAGATACGCAGTATTTT
TRBV3-1	TRBD1	TRBJ2-1	few	CASSRVGQHNEQFF	TGTGCCAGCAGCCGAGTGGGACAGCACAATGAGCAGTTCTTC
TRBV12-3/TRBV12-4	TRBD1	TRBJ1-5	few	CASSLAGQVSNQPQHF	TGTGCCAGCAGTTTAGCGGGACAGGTCTCAAATCAGCCCCAGCATTTT
TRBV5-1	TRBD1	TRBJ2-7	few	CASSLKGTGGDYEQYF	TGCGCCAGCAGCCTGAAGGGGACAGGGGGCGACTACGAGCAGTACTTC
TRBV5-1	NA	TRBJ2-7	NA	CASGSEISPYEQYF	TGCGCCAGCGGCTCCGAGATTTCGCCCTACGAGCAGTACTTC
TRBV3-1	NA	TRBJ2-1	NA	CASSQVPQNEQFF	TGTGCCAGCAGCCAAGTTCCCCAGAATGAGCAGTTCTTC
TRBV20-1	TRBD2	TRBJ2-7	NA	CSASGGLADYEQYF	TGCAGTGCTAGTGGGGGACTAGCGGATTACGAGCAGTACTTC
TRBV7-3	TRBD2	TRBJ2-7	once	CASSSQRGGHEQYF	TGTGCCAGCAGCTCCCAGCGGGGGGGCCACGAGCAGTACTTC
TRBV5-5	NA	TRBJ2-5	NA	CASTRGGLYQENQYF	TGTGCCAGCACCCGGGGCGGGCTGTACCAAGAGAACCAGTACTTC
TRBV7-2	NA	TRBJ2-5	NA	CASSLSIWEQYF	TGTGCCAGCAGCTTATCGATTTGGGAGCAGTACTTC
TRBV28	NA	TRBJ2-7	many	CASSLGGRPYEQYF	TGTGCCAGCAGTTTAGGGGGCAGACCCTACGAGCAGTACTTC
TRBV20-1	TRBD1	TRBJ2-3	NA	CSASPGQGKRARTDTQYF	TGCAGTGCGAGTCCGGGACAGGGGAAGCGCGCCCGCACAGATACGCAGTATTTT
TRBV6-6	NA	TRBJ2-7	NA	CASSYSPGQPYEQYF	TGTGCCAGCAGTTACTCCCCGGGACAACCCTACGAGCAGTACTTC
TRBV5-4	NA	TRBJ2-5	NA	CASSVELGDGETQYF	TGTGCCAGCAGCGTAGAATTAGGGGATGGGGAGACCCAGTACTTC
TRBV29-1	TRBD2	TRBJ2-1	NA	CSVEPGTSGLCNEQFF	TGCAGCGTGGAACCCGGGACTAGCGGGTTATGCAATGAGCAGTTCTTC
TRBV29-1	NA	TRBJ2-2	few	CSVRDKGGELFF	TGCAGCGTCCGGGACAAGGGCGGGGAGCTGTTTTTT
TRBV20-1	NA	TRBJ2-1	few	CSAYGTPNNEQFF	TGCAGTGCTTACGGGACCCCAAACAATGAGCAGTTCTTC
TRBV27	TRBD1	TRBJ1-5	NA	CATHFPTDRAGNQPQHF	TGTGCCACTCATTTCCCGACCGACAGGGCCGGCAATCAGCCCCAGCATTTT